The entry below describes one T cell receptor beta chain. This record belongs to a study of T cells after somatic rescue of genetic block. Generated by immunoSEQ multiplex PCR, the TCRdb table keeps only in-frame clones and is missing some. The sample records about 67,000 clones, about 91% being singletons. CDR1 and CDR2 (germline): SGHKS, YYEKEE (reference sequence). The CDR3 sequence is 15 residues long. V lost 5 bases, J lost 1 base, and 7 bases stayed unmatched. The sequence came from a man aged 35 to 55. Sequencing used peripheral blood mononuclear cells (PBMCs). The rearrangement uses TRBV5-5 and TRBJ1-2, with 8 bases matching TRBD1. CDR3: CASSRLTGGNYGYTF. CDR3 bases: TGTGCCAGCAGTCGTCTTACAGGGGGTAACTATGGCTACACCTTC.